The text below deals with one TCR beta chain. Participant ages covered roughly 18 to 89 years across 24 US areas. The sample is drawn from a study of blood T cell repertoires in COVID-19. Study at large: T cells, B-cell-depleted T cells, or PBMCs provided the cDNA or gDNA that served as material.

Per the authors' pipeline: Quantification of nucleated cells was approximated via reference gene primer amplification. Method: immunoSEQ multiplex PCR; TCRdb's copy keeps in-frame clones and lacks some. V, J and clone size reflect that table, while D and trimming were determined from the DNA. The table has approximately 250,000 clones, about 87% seen once. V shed 7 bases, J shed 3 bases, and the junction held 18 bases outside the gene matches. CDR1 is LGHNT, CDR2 FRNRAP, per germline. The CDR3 covers 20 residues. The genes are TRBV12-5 and TRBJ2-1, with 13 bases fitting TRBD2. The receptor's source is a middle-aged woman with acute COVID-19. Sequencing was performed on PBMCs or T cells enriched from blood (not recorded which). The CDR3 region is CASAPVLTSGRAGHYNEQFF. The CDR3 DNA reads TGTGCTAGTGCCCCGGTTCTAACTAGCGGGAGGGCGGGACACTACAATGAGCAGTTCTTC.